The 26 T cell receptor beta chains reported below all come from one sample, sequenced in a study of blood T cell repertoires in COVID-19. Some clones are missing from TCRdb's copy, which holds only in-frame ones; the method was immunoSEQ multiplex PCR. The sample contains approximately 200,000 clones, 94% of which appear only once. Input material: peripheral blood. These TCRs come from a man aged 25-45 years with COVID-19, enrolled during active disease.

This chain links TRBV7-7 with TRBJ2-7, with 7 bases lining up with TRBD1. The CDR3 has 13 amino acids. The V segment lost 6 bases and the J segment 1 base; nucleotides outside the gene matches: 3. Germline CDR1 reads SSHAT; CDR2 reads FNYEAQ (reference sequence). CDR3 in amino acids: CASSRDRSYEQYF. CDR3 nucleotide sequence: TGTGCCAGCAGTCGGGACAGATCCTACGAGCAGTACTTC. The whole variable domain, remainder taken from reference TRBV7-7 and TRBJ2-7, is GAGVSQSPRYKVTKRGQDVTLRCDPISSHATLYWYQQALGQGPEFLTYFNYEAQPDKSGLPSDRFSAERPEGSISTLTIQRTEQRDSAMYRCASSRDRSYEQYFGPGTRLTVT.

The J gene is TRBJ2-2, the V gene TRBV6-5; TRBD2 matches 7 bases. V shed 2 bases, J shed 0 bases, and the junction held 3 bases outside the gene matches. The length of the CDR3 is 16 residues. Germline V CDR1 and CDR2: MNHEY, SVGAGI. The CDR3 here is CASSYVGLANTGELFF. The CDR3 region has the DNA TGTGCCAGCAGTTACGTAGGACTAGCGAACACCGGGGAGCTGTTTTTT.

The J gene is TRBJ1-1, the V gene TRBV5-1; 9 bases match TRBD1. The V segment lost 4 bases and the J segment 3 bases; nucleotides outside the gene matches: 4. The CDR3 consists of 14 residues. The germline V gene has CDR1 SGHRS and CDR2 YFSETQ. The CDR3 region has the DNA TGCGCCAGCAGCGCGGGACAGGGTGACACTGAAGCTTTCTTT. Amino acids: CASSAGQGDTEAFF.

The genes are TRBV7-9 and TRBJ2-5, with TRBD1 matching over 8 bases. The germline V gene has CDR1 SEHNR and CDR2 FQNEAQ (reference sequence). V lost 2 bases to trimming and J lost 14 bases; unmatched junction nucleotides: 7. This CDR3 has 12 amino acids. CDR3 residues: CASSLTTGVVYF. The DNA of the CDR3 is TGTGCCAGCAGCTTAACGACAGGGGTCGTTTACTTC.

The V gene is TRBV30, the J gene TRBJ1-2, with D unresolved. Trimming cost V 3 bases and J 5 bases, with 16 bases left between them. CDR1 GTSNPN and CDR2 SVGIG come from the germline V gene (reference sequence). This CDR3 region has 14 residues. The DNA of the CDR3 is TGTGCCTGGAGGCTTCCGGGTCCCGCGTATGGCTACACCTTC. Encoded protein: CAWRLPGPAYGYTF.

The chain has TRBV29-1 and TRBJ1-5, with a tentative D call TRBD1 (5 bases). Trimming took 7 bases from V and 5 from J, leaving 15 bases between them. Germline V gene data show CDR1 as SQVTM and CDR2 as ANQGSEA. This CDR3 is 13 amino acids long. CDR3 residues: CSAREGRDQPQHF. In nucleotides, the CDR3 is TGCAGCGCCAGGGAAGGTCGCGATCAGCCCCAGCATTTT.

This sequence joins TRBV9 and TRBJ1-6; possible D gene TRBD1, 5 bases. Trimming stripped 0 bases from V and 10 bases from J, with 17 bases between. There are 16 residues in the CDR3. The germline CDR1 and CDR2 sequences are SGDLS and YYNGEE. The CDR3 spells CASSVGRGGVYSPLHF. The CDR3 coding sequence is TGTGCCAGCAGCGTAGGTCGCGGAGGGGTGTACTCACCCCTCCACTTT. The full variable domain, rest sourced from reference TRBV9 and TRBJ1-6, is DSGVTQTPKHLITATGQRVTLRCSPRSGDLSVYWYQQSLDQGLQFLIQYYNGEERAKGNILERFSAQQFPDLHSELNLSSLELGDSALYFCASSVGRGGVYSPLHFGNGTRLTVT.

This clone was seen just once. The CDR3 nucleotides are TGTGCCAGCAGTGAAGCTGCGGGGCCAACTAATGAAAAACTGTTTTTT. Translating gives CASSEAAGPTNEKLFF. The chain employs TRBV6-1 and TRBJ1-4; D possibly corresponds to TRBD1 (5 bases). V was clipped by 0 bases and J by 0 bases, with 8 bases between them. Germline CDR1 MNHNS, CDR2 SASEGT. The CDR3 runs 16 residues.

V and J are TRBV7-2 and TRBJ1-2, with TRBD1 matching over 8 bases. Trimming at V came to 5 bases and at J to 8 bases, leaving 13 bases not matched to a gene. The CDR3 contains 15 residues. Germline CDR1 and CDR2: SGHTA and FQGNSA. CDR3 sequence (DNA): TGTGCCAGCAGCGGAAAGACGACAGGGGTTCGGGGCTACACCTTC. It translates to CASSGKTTGVRGYTF.

This clone came up once. The genes are TRBV6-5 and TRBJ2-7; tentatively, D is TRBD2 (6 bases). The CDR3 has 15 amino acids. The germline CDR1 and CDR2 sequences are MNHEY and SVGAGI. V lost 0 bases, J lost 6 bases, and 15 bases lay in between. The CDR3 DNA reads TGTGCCAGCAGTTACTCTGTGGGACTTCTTCTCGAGCAGTACTTC. This codes for CASSYSVGLLLEQYF.

The chain couples TRBV3-1 (or the pseudogene TRBV3-2) to TRBJ2-2; D is ambiguous. There are 15 residues in the CDR3. The ends were cut back, 1 base at V and 0 bases at J, with 6 bases in the middle. Per germline, CDR1 LGHDT and CDR2 YNNKEL (reference sequence). The CDR3 DNA reads as TGTGCCAGCAGCCAAGGGTCAGCGAACACCGGGGAGCTGTTTTTT. It codes for CASSQGSANTGELFF.

This clone was found once. J is TRBJ2-7 and V is TRBV6-5; D might be TRBD1 (5 bases). V was pared by 3 bases and J by 3 bases, with 15 bases between. Germline loops: CDR1 MNHEY, CDR2 SVGAGI. This CDR3 has 15 amino acids. This CDR3 reads CASSYGQGTGYEQYF. The DNA of the CDR3 is TGTGCCAGCAGTTATGGTCAGGGCACGGGCTACGAGCAGTACTTC.

This rearrangement joins TRBV19 to TRBJ1-4, with 9 bases matching TRBD1. The V gene end was trimmed by 6 bases and the J gene end by 5 bases; junction bases not matched to a gene: 4. The CDR3 runs 14 residues. Germline CDR1 and CDR2: LNHDA and SQIVND (reference sequence). The CDR3 is CASSAGTGNEKLFF. The CDR3 nucleotides read TGTGCCAGTAGCGCCGGGACAGGGAATGAAAAACTGTTTTTT.

The gene calls are TRBV3-1 (or the pseudogene TRBV3-2) and TRBJ1-2, with TRBD1 matching 7 bases. CDR3 length: 14 residues. Germline values: CDR1 LGHDT, CDR2 YNNKEL (reference sequence). The J segment lost 3 bases and the V segment lost 0 bases, leaving 1 base of the junction unmatched. This chain's CDR3 is CASSQEGGYYGYTF. The CDR3 DNA is TGTGCCAGCAGCCAAGAAGGGGGCTACTATGGCTACACCTTC.

This clone occurred once. The chain joins TRBV18 to TRBJ2-1; 8 nucleotides line up with TRBD2. Germline V CDR1 and CDR2: KGHSH, LQKENI. The CDR3 loop spans 14 amino acids. With V trimmed by 3 bases and J by 8 bases, 6 bases remained unmatched. CDR3 bases: TGTGCCAGCTCACCCCTCGCGGGGGGCGATGAGCAGTTCTTC. Amino acids: CASSPLAGGDEQFF.

This clone came up once. The genes are TRBV7-9 and TRBJ2-5, with a possible D match to TRBD1 (5 bases). Per the germline V gene, CDR1 is SEHNR and CDR2 is FQNEAQ (reference sequence). The CDR3 runs 15 residues. The V end was cut by 5 bases, the J end by 5 bases, with 18 bases between. The CDR3 DNA reads TGTGCCAGCAGCCGGCGGCAGGGTCGTGATGAGACCCAGTACTTC. The encoded protein is CASSRRQGRDETQYF.

This clone was recorded only once. V and J are TRBV5-1 and TRBJ2-2; 10 bases are shared with TRBD1. The CDR3 has 19 residues. V lost 4 bases, J lost 1 base, and 13 bases stayed unmatched. Germline CDR1 and CDR2: SGHRS and YFSETQ. CDR3 in amino acids: CASSKVGTGAIGNTGELFF. Here the CDR3 DNA reads TGCGCCAGCAGCAAAGTCGGGACAGGGGCAATAGGGAACACCGGGGAGCTGTTTTTT.

The CDR3 DNA follows: TGTGCCAGCTCACCACCTCAGGGACAGGAGAACACCGGGGAGCTGTTTTTT. Protein sequence: CASSPPQGQENTGELFF. The rearrangement uses TRBV18 and TRBJ2-2, with 8 positions matching TRBD1. The CDR3 totals 17 residues. The V and J ends lost 0 bases and 1 base, in that order; junction bases with no gene match: 4. The germline CDR1 and CDR2 sequences are KGHSH and LQKENI.

This chain links TRBV7-6 with TRBJ2-3; TRBD2 matches at 9 bases. The CDR3 is made up of 18 amino acids. The trim removed 2 bases at V and 4 bases at J, leaving 13 bases unmatched. Germline assignment: CDR1 SGHVS and CDR2 FNYEAQ. This chain's CDR3 is CASSLRLRPAGGPDTQYF. The CDR3 bases are TGTGCCAGCAGCTTAAGATTACGGCCGGCGGGGGGGCCAGATACGCAGTATTTT.

The V and J genes are TRBV2 and TRBJ1-1; D is unresolved. V was clipped by 7 bases and J by 0 bases, with 9 bases between them. Germline assignment: CDR1 SNHLY and CDR2 FYNNEI. The CDR3 has 13 residues. CDR3 amino acids: CASILELNTEAFF. CDR3 bases: TGTGCCAGCATTCTGGAGTTGAACACTGAAGCTTTCTTT.

The chain carries TRBV7-2 and TRBJ2-7; D assignment may be TRBD1 or TRBD2 (6 bases each). CDR1 and CDR2 from the germline V gene are SGHTA and FQGNSA. Trimming pared 5 bases from V and 12 bases from J, leaving 23 bases between. This CDR3 spans 14 amino acids. In DNA, the CDR3 is TGTGCCAGCAGCCTAGGGGGAGGCCCAGTCCGGTTGTACTTC. The encoded protein is CASSLGGGPVRLYF.

The CDR3 DNA reads TGTGCCAGCAGACAGGGCCCTATGGCTGGCTACACCTTC. Encoded protein: CASRQGPMAGYTF. The V and J genes are TRBV12-3 or TRBV12-4 and TRBJ1-2; D might be TRBD1 (6 bases). The CDR3 totals 13 residues. Trimming cost V 6 bases and J 7 bases, with 15 bases left between them.

V is TRBV6-6 and J is TRBJ2-3, with 9 bases matching TRBD2. J lost 6 bases, V lost 8 bases, and 9 bases had no gene match. Germline V gene lookup returns CDR1 MNHNY and CDR2 SVGAGI (reference sequence). This CDR3 has 14 amino acids. The CDR3 sequence: CASSGTSSSDTQYF. CDR3 sequence (DNA): TGTGCCAGCTCCGGGACTAGCAGTTCTGATACGCAGTATTTT.

The sample holds one count of this clone. The chain has TRBV27 and TRBJ1-6; unclear D gene. Germline V gene sequence: CDR1 MNHEY, CDR2 SMNVEV (reference sequence). This CDR3 is built from 14 residues. Trimming cost V 7 bases and J 0 bases, with 7 bases left between them. The CDR3 here is CASMGSSYNSPLHF. CDR3 nucleotides: TGTGCCAGCATGGGGAGCTCCTATAATTCACCCCTCCACTTT.

V gene TRBV2 combines with J gene TRBJ1-1; 8 nucleotides align to TRBD1. The CDR3 spans 11 residues. In germline, CDR1 is SNHLY, CDR2 FYNNEI. With 6 bases clipped from V and 8 bases from J, the junction kept 2 bases outside the gene matches. CDR3 sequence: CASSDRGEAFF. In nucleotides, the CDR3 is TGTGCCAGCAGCGACAGGGGAGAAGCTTTCTTT.

This chain joins TRBV5-4 and TRBJ2-3; the D gene is possibly TRBD2 (6 bases). The CDR3 is 15 residues long. Trimming removed 0 bases from V and 0 bases from J, with 8 bases in between. Germline CDR1 SGHNT, CDR2 YYREEE (reference sequence). CDR3: CASSLGGTSTDTQYF. In nucleotides, the CDR3 is TGTGCCAGCAGCTTGGGGGGGACTAGCACAGATACGCAGTATTTT.